This entry lists 5 T cell receptor beta chains sequenced from one sample in a study of blood T cell repertoires in COVID-19. Assay used: immunoSEQ multiplex PCR; TCRdb lists only in-frame clones, some missing. The table records approximately 54,000 clones, 86% of them present only once. Sequenced: peripheral blood. The source of these receptors is a human donor in a cohort sampled during active COVID-19.

This clone was seen just once. This chain links TRBV28 with TRBJ2-2; 8 bases line up with TRBD1. Looked up from germline, CDR1 is MDHEN and CDR2 is SYDVKM. CDR3 size: 16 residues. The junction had 12 bases not matched to a gene; V was cut back by 5 bases and J by 7 bases. This CDR3 is CASSAPQGQGGGELFF. The DNA for the CDR3 is TGTGCCAGCAGTGCCCCCCAAGGACAGGGTGGCGGGGAGCTGTTTTTT.

The chain links TRBV5-1 to TRBJ2-1; 10 bases match TRBD2. Trimming took 0 bases from V and 0 from J; bases not matched to a gene: 3. Germline values: CDR1 SGHRS, CDR2 YFSETQ. The CDR3 is 17 amino acids. The CDR3 spells CASSLVLAGSSYNEQFF. The CDR3 nucleotides read TGCGCCAGCAGCTTGGTACTAGCGGGGAGCTCCTACAATGAGCAGTTCTTC.

The chain combines TRBV6-5 with TRBJ1-2; 7 bases agree with TRBD1. V dropped 4 bases and J dropped 4; count of bases not matched to a gene: 3. The germline CDR1 and CDR2 sequences are MNHEY and SVGAGI. CDR3 size: 13 residues. This chain's CDR3 is CASSLAGGYGYTF. The CDR3 DNA follows: TGTGCCAGCAGTTTGGCAGGGGGCTATGGCTACACCTTC.

This sequence joins TRBV9 and TRBJ1-1, with D unresolved. Trimming cost V 3 bases and J 5 bases, with 17 bases left between them. The germline V gene encodes CDR1 SGDLS and CDR2 YYNGEE. The CDR3 runs to 15 residues. This CDR3 is CASSERGLSGTEAFF. The CDR3 bases are TGTGCCAGCAGCGAGCGGGGATTGTCGGGTACTGAAGCTTTCTTT.

The chain combines TRBV19 with TRBJ2-5, with D possibly TRBD1 on 5 matching bases. CDR3 size: 15 residues. V was clipped by 3 bases and J by 0 bases, with 11 bases between them. The germline V gene has CDR1 LNHDA and CDR2 SQIVND (reference sequence). The CDR3 reads CASSMGQGHQETQYF. CDR3 nucleotide sequence: TGTGCCAGTAGTATGGGGCAGGGCCACCAAGAGACCCAGTACTTC. The full variable domain, completed using reference TRBV19 and TRBJ2-5, is DGGITQSPKYLFRKEGQNVTLSCEQNLNHDAMYWYRQDPGQGLRLIYYSQIVNDFQKGDIAEGYSVSREKKESFPLTVTSAQKNPTAFYLCASSMGQGHQETQYFGPGTRLLVL.